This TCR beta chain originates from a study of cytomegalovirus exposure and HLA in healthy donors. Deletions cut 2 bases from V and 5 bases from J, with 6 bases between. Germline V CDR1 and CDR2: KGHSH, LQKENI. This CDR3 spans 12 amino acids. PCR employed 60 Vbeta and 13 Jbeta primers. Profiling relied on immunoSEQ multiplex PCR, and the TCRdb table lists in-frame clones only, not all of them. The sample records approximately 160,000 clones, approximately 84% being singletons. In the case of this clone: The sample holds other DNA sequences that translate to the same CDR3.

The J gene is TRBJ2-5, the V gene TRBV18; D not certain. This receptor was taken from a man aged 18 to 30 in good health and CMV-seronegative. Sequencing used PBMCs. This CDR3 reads CASSPAGETQYF. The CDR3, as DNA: TGTGCCAGCTCACCAGCAGGCGAGACCCAGTACTTC.